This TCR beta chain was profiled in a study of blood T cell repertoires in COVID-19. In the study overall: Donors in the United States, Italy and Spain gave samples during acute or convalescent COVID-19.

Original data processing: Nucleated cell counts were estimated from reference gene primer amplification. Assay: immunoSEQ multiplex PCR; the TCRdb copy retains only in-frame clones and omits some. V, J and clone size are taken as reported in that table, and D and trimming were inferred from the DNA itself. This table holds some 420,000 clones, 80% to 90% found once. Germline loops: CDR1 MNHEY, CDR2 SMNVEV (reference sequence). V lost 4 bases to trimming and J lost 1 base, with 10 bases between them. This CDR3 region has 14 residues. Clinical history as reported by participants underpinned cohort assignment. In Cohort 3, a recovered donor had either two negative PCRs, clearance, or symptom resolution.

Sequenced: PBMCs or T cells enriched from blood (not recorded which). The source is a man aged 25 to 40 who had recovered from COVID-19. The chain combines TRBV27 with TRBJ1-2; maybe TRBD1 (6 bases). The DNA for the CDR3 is TGTGCCAGCAGTTCCTACAGGGATAACTATGGCTACACCTTC. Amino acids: CASSSYRDNYGYTF.